This is a list of T cell receptor beta chains from one sample in a study of T cell responses to AZD1222 COVID-19 vaccine. The protocol was immunoSEQ multiplex PCR, while the TCRdb copy is restricted to in-frame clones and leaves out a portion. In the table there are roughly 100,000 clones, roughly 85% of which are singletons. The source material was peripheral blood, sampled on day 0 of AZD1222 vaccination. Receptor source: an adult in good health. The CDR3 runs from the conserved cysteine through the conserved F or W. A D gene is named only where the DNA matches it firmly. Size is stated for part of the rows, as once, few or many counts, or as a class when the clone is expanded.

once | TRBJ1-2 | TRBV24-1 | - | CATSDLGYGYTF | TGTGCCACCAGTGATTTGGGATATGGCTACACCTTC
- | TRBJ1-5 | TRBV19 | TRBD1 | CASSPRSQGLGQQPQHF | TGTGCCAGTAGTCCTAGATCACAGGGGCTGGGACAACAGCCCCAGCATTTT
once | TRBJ2-2 | TRBV6-5 | - | CASSYEFELFF | TGTGCCAGCAGTTATGAGTTTGAGCTGTTTTTT
- | TRBJ2-1 | TRBV7-2 | TRBD2 | CASSPTSAGIGHEQFF | TGTGCCAGCAGCCCTACTTCAGCGGGGATAGGGCATGAGCAGTTCTTC
- | TRBJ2-3 | TRBV13 | - | CASSPLGTPRTDTQYF | TGTGCCAGCAGCCCTTTAGGGACACCCCGGACAGATACGCAGTATTTT
- | TRBJ1-2 | TRBV2 | - | CASNLVRSDGYTF | TGTGCCAGCAACCTCGTCCGTTCTGATGGCTACACCTTC
- | TRBJ1-5 | TRBV7-9 | TRBD1 | CASSSRGDRSNQPQHF | TGTGCCAGCAGCTCTAGGGGGGACAGGAGCAATCAGCCCCAGCATTTT
- | TRBJ1-1 | TRBV11-3 | - | CASSLEGSHTEAFF | TGTGCCAGCAGCTTAGAGGGGTCCCACACTGAAGCTTTCTTT
- | TRBJ1-1 | TRBV27 | - | CASRGPGQANTEAFF | TGTGCCAGCAGGGGGCCGGGACAAGCAAACACTGAAGCTTTCTTT
- | TRBJ2-1 | TRBV7-4 | TRBD2 | CASSLLPSGRASEFF | TGTGCCAGCAGCTTATTGCCTAGCGGGAGGGCCTCTGAGTTCTTC
- | TRBJ1-5 | TRBV18 | TRBD1 | CASSGTGEYQPQHF | TGTGCCAGCTCCGGGACAGGGGAGTATCAGCCCCAGCATTTT
few | TRBJ1-2 | TRBV7-3 | - | CASSLQGYGYTF | TGTGCCAGCAGCTTACAAGGCTATGGCTACACCTTC
- | TRBJ2-1 | TRBV5-4 | - | CASSLAHSEQFF | TGTGCCAGCAGCTTGGCCCATAGTGAGCAGTTCTTC
- | TRBJ2-1 | TRBV2 | TRBD2 | CAIPGSGGPTYNEQFF | TGTGCCATCCCAGGTAGCGGGGGCCCAACCTACAATGAGCAGTTCTTC
- | TRBJ1-5 | TRBV7-3 | - | CASSLGRGSNQPQHF | TGTGCCAGCAGCCTCGGAAGGGGTAGCAATCAGCCCCAGCATTTT
once | TRBJ2-3 | TRBV4-2 | - | CASSQDHTGDTQYF | TGTGCCAGCAGCCAAGATCACACGGGAGATACGCAGTATTTT
- | TRBJ2-1 | TRBV27 | TRBD2 | CASSDIGTNNEQFF | TGTGCCAGCAGCGACATCGGGACTAACAATGAGCAGTTCTTC
- | TRBJ1-6 | TRBV4-3 | - | CASSQAPDVGSPLHF | TGCGCCAGCAGCCAAGCCCCGGACGTGGGTTCACCCCTCCACTTT
- | TRBJ2-1 | TRBV18 | TRBD2 | CASSQTSGRANEQFF | TGTGCCAGCTCCCAGACTAGCGGGAGAGCCAATGAGCAGTTCTTC
- | TRBJ1-5 | TRBV30 | - | CAWSVGTPQQPQHF | TGTGCCTGGAGTGTCGGGACCCCCCAACAGCCCCAGCATTTT
- | TRBJ2-5 | TRBV11-2 | - | CASSLDGETQYF | TGTGCCAGCAGCTTAGATGGGGAGACCCAGTACTTC
- | TRBJ1-1 | TRBV5-1 | - | CASSLAAGNTEAFF | TGCGCCAGCAGCTTGGCCGCAGGGAACACTGAAGCTTTCTTT
- | TRBJ1-1 | TRBV9 | TRBD1 | CASSPQGGARNTEAFF | TGTGCCAGCAGCCCGCAGGGGGGGGCAAGGAACACTGAAGCTTTCTTT
- | TRBJ1-3 | TRBV5-6 | - | CASSLLSPSRGNTIYF | TGTGCCAGCAGCTTGTTGTCTCCTTCAAGAGGAAACACCATATATTTT
once | TRBJ2-1 | TRBV13 | TRBD1 | CASSSQGARDNEQFF | TGTGCCAGCAGCTCACAGGGGGCTAGGGACAATGAGCAGTTCTTC
- | TRBJ1-5 | TRBV25-1 | TRBD1 | CASGTGGNQPQHF | TGTGCCAGCGGGACAGGGGGCAATCAGCCCCAGCATTTT
- | TRBJ1-2 | TRBV19 | - | CASSIDPAGGYTF | TGTGCCAGTAGTATAGATCCTGCTGGTGGCTACACCTTC
- | TRBJ2-1 | TRBV4-1 | TRBD1 | CASSSGGNEQFF | TGCGCCAGCAGCTCAGGGGGCAATGAGCAGTTCTTC
- | TRBJ2-7 | TRBV5-4 | - | CASSLRAGNVEQYF | TGTGCCAGCAGCTTGCGGGCAGGGAACGTCGAGCAGTACTTC
- | TRBJ1-5 | TRBV28 | TRBD1 | CASSTGQFNQPQHF | TGTGCCAGCAGTACGGGACAGTTCAATCAGCCCCAGCATTTT
few | TRBJ2-7 | TRBV2 | TRBD1 | CASSGQGVVYEQYF | TGTGCCAGCAGTGGGCAGGGGGTCGTCTACGAGCAGTACTTC
- | TRBJ1-2 | TRBV18 | TRBD1 | CASSAGTGPGYTF | TGTGCCAGCTCCGCCGGGACAGGGCCAGGCTACACCTTC
- | TRBJ2-3 | TRBV9 | - | CASSVGGSGVTDTQYF | TGTGCCAGCAGCGTAGGAGGTAGCGGCGTCACAGATACGCAGTATTTT
- | TRBJ2-3 | TRBV5-5 | - | CASSSPGGKTDTQYF | TGTGCCAGCAGCTCCCCAGGGGGGAAGACAGATACGCAGTATTTT
- | TRBJ2-7 | TRBV4-3 | TRBD2 | CASSQGEGIGYEQYF | TGCGCCAGCAGCCAAGGGGAGGGAATCGGCTACGAGCAGTACTTC
- | TRBJ2-1 | TRBV5-1 | TRBD2 | CASSRLAGGPGEQFF | TGTGCCAGCAGCCGGCTAGCGGGAGGGCCGGGTGAGCAGTTCTTC
- | TRBJ1-1 | TRBV19 | TRBD1 | CASSTSGTGRHTEAFF | TGTGCCAGTAGTACATCCGGGACAGGGAGGCACACTGAAGCTTTCTTT
- | TRBJ2-5 | TRBV18 | - | CASSPPTSGETQYF | TGTGCCAGCTCACCACCGACTAGTGGGGAGACCCAGTACTTC
- | TRBJ1-1 | TRBV11-2 | - | CASSLVMALGTEAFF | TGTGCCAGCAGCTTAGTCATGGCGTTGGGCACTGAAGCTTTCTTT
- | TRBJ2-7 | TRBV5-1 | - | CASSPGRSFKYF | TGCGCCAGCAGCCCGGGACGGAGTTTTAAGTACTTC
- | TRBJ1-6 | TRBV18 | - | CASSSYVSNSPLHF | TGTGCCAGCTCATCGTACGTCTCTAATTCACCCCTCCACTTT
- | TRBJ1-5 | TRBV7-9 | - | CASSPGGGGQPQHF | TGTGCCAGCAGCCCGGGGGGGGGCGGTCAGCCCCAGCATTTT
- | TRBJ2-5 | TRBV6-5 | - | CATRLIRGQETQYF | TGTGCCACCAGACTGATAAGGGGCCAAGAGACCCAGTACTTC
few | TRBJ1-2 | TRBV6-2/TRBV6-3 | - | CASSYQQGNGYTF | TGTGCCAGCAGTTACCAGCAGGGGAATGGCTACACCTTC
once | TRBJ1-2 | TRBV19 | - | CASQKRGAQAAGNYGYTF | TGTGCCAGTCAGAAGAGGGGTGCACAGGCGGCAGGGAACTATGGCTACACCTTC
- | TRBJ1-1 | TRBV6-5 | - | CASSHRVFSEAFF | TGTGCCAGCAGTCACAGGGTCTTCTCGGAAGCTTTCTTT
- | TRBJ1-1 | TRBV11-3 | - | CASSLGTWLNTEAFF | TGTGCCAGCAGCTTGGGGACATGGTTGAACACTGAAGCTTTCTTT
- | TRBJ2-3 | TRBV14 | TRBD2 | CASSGGLAAFGTDTQYF | TGTGCCAGCAGCGGCGGACTAGCCGCATTCGGGACAGATACGCAGTATTTT
few | TRBJ1-2 | TRBV9 | TRBD1 | CASSAIMDRDGYTF | TGTGCCAGCAGCGCCATAATGGACAGGGATGGCTACACCTTC
- | TRBJ1-2 | TRBV9 | - | CASSLLAGTADDGYTF | TGTGCCAGCAGCCTCCTCGCGGGCACGGCGGATGATGGCTACACCTTC